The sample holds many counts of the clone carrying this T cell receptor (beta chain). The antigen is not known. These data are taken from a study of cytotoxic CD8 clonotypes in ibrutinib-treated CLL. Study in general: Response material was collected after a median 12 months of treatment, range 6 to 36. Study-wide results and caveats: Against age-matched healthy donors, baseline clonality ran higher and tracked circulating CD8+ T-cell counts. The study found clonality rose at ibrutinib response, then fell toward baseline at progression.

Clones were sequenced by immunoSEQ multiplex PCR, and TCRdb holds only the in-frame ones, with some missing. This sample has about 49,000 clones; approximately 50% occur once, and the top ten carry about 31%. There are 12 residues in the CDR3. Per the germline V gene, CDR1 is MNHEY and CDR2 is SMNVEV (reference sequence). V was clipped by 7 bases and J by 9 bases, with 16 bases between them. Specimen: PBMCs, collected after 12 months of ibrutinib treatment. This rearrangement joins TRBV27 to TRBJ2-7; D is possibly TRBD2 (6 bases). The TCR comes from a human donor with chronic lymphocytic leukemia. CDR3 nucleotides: TGTGCCAGCAAGGGGTCGGGAGCTGGGCAGTACTTC. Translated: CASKGSGAGQYF.